Below are 16 T cell receptor beta chains sequenced from a single sample in a study of T cell responses to AZD1222 COVID-19 vaccine (dated by TCRdb to the early 2020s). Library construction relied on the immunoSEQ multiplex PCR assay. In its TCRdb copy, this immuneACCESS table keeps in-frame sequences only and misses some clones. Where compared with another copy, unresolved V genes explain less than half of these, and the others have no known cause. A total of 150,000 to 200,000 clones appear in this sample, 75% to 90% of them only once. Under 6.5% of the sample is in the top ten clones. This specimen's time point label, interpreted: baseline before first vaccination. The sequencing used peripheral blood, collected on day 0 of AZD1222 vaccination. The receptors originated from an adult in good health.

This chain uses TRBV24-1 with TRBJ1-2, with 9 bases identical to TRBD1. There are 14 residues in the CDR3. CDR1 and CDR2 (germline): KGHDR, SFDVKD. V trimming: 4 bases; J trimming: 8 bases; junction bases outside the gene matches: 7. CDR3 region: CATSERGQGYGYTF. In DNA form, the CDR3 reads TGTGCCACCAGTGAACGAGGACAGGGGTACGGCTACACCTTC.

CDR3 loop: CASGFGGSTDTQYF. In DNA form, the CDR3 reads TGCGCCAGCGGGTTTGGGGGGTCCACAGATACGCAGTATTTT. This chain joins TRBV5-1 and TRBJ2-3, with a possible D match to TRBD2 (6 bases). The CDR3 is 14 residues long. The germline gives CDR1 SGHRS, CDR2 YFSETQ. Trimming pared 7 bases from V and 2 bases from J, leaving 14 bases between.

V and J are TRBV6-5 and TRBJ2-7, with no clear D. V was clipped by 8 bases and J by 2 bases, with 7 bases between them. Looked up from germline, CDR1 is MNHEY and CDR2 is SVGAGI. The length of the CDR3 is 11 residues. The CDR3 here is CASPTPYEQYF. Here the CDR3 DNA reads TGTGCCAGCCCAACCCCCTACGAGCAGTACTTC.

The rearrangement uses TRBV28 and TRBJ2-1, with 10 bases aligning to TRBD2. With V trimmed by 3 bases and J by 14 bases, 10 bases remained unmatched. The CDR3 has 14 amino acids. Germline V gene sequence: CDR1 MDHEN, CDR2 SYDVKM. CDR3 sequence reads: CASSFSGRAGGEFF. CDR3 DNA: TGTGCCAGCAGTTTCAGCGGGAGGGCCGGGGGTGAGTTCTTC.

In its sample, this clone was seen once. The chain is built from TRBV6-5 and TRBJ1-5; no clear D. The V gene's germline CDR1 is MNHEY and CDR2 SVGAGI. This CDR3 spans 13 amino acids. V was trimmed by 1 base and J by 4 bases, leaving 5 bases between them. The CDR3 DNA reads TGTGCCAGCAGTTACTATCAGAATCAGCCCCAGCATTTT. It is translated as CASSYYQNQPQHF.

This sequence joins TRBV7-9 and TRBJ2-7; 8 bases match TRBD1. This CDR3 has 16 residues. Germline trimming cut 5 bases from V and 2 bases from J; bases unmatched to any gene: 11. Germline V CDR1 and CDR2: SEHNR, FQNEAQ (reference sequence). The CDR3 DNA reads TGTGCCAGCAGCACCACCTTTACAGGGGGTCCCTACGAGCAGTACTTC. This gives the protein CASSTTFTGGPYEQYF.

The J gene is TRBJ1-2, the V gene TRBV6-6, with D unresolved. The CDR3 is 14 residues long. Trimming left V 5 bases short and J 4 bases short, with 14 bases between. CDR1 MNHNY and CDR2 SVGAGI come from the germline V gene (reference sequence). The CDR3 here is CASSPPGRGYGYTF. Written as DNA, the CDR3 is TGTGCCAGCAGTCCCCCCGGACGCGGCTATGGCTACACCTTC.

Here the CDR3 reads CASSESSGGFSGYTF. CDR3 DNA: TGCGCCAGCAGTGAAAGTTCGGGCGGCTTCAGTGGCTACACCTTC. This chain joins TRBV10-1 and TRBJ1-2; D is undetermined. This CDR3 has 15 amino acids. Germline lookup yields CDR1 WNHNN and CDR2 SYGVQD (reference sequence). Trimming took 3 bases from V and 7 from J, leaving 18 bases between them.

J is TRBJ2-3 and V is TRBV19; D gene ambiguous. CDR3 length: 14 amino acids. V lost 5 bases to trimming and J lost 6 bases, with 15 bases between them. Germline V gene data show CDR1 as LNHDA and CDR2 as SQIVND (reference sequence). The CDR3 region is CASSLGLSRDTQYF. CDR3 bases: TGTGCCAGTAGTCTCGGCCTATCGAGGGATACGCAGTATTTT.

This sequence joins TRBV30 and TRBJ2-6; TRBD2 aligns across 9 bases. Looked up from germline, CDR1 is GTSNPN and CDR2 is SVGIG (reference sequence). V was clipped by 2 bases and J by 1 base; unmatched bases: 6. The CDR3 runs 17 residues. The CDR3 DNA is TGTGCCTGGAGTTCGGGACTAGCAAGTTCTGGGGCCAACGTCCTGACTTTC. Translated, it gives CAWSSGLASSGANVLTF.

V and J are TRBV15 and TRBJ1-2; TRBD1 matches 8 bases. Losses at the gene ends were 0 bases for V and 3 bases for J; bases not matched to a gene: 6. The V gene's germline CDR1 is LNHNV and CDR2 YYDKDF (reference sequence). The CDR3 sequence is 16 residues long. The CDR3 nucleotides read TGTGCCACCAGCAGAGAATTCAGGGGGCATGACTATGGCTACACCTTC. The encoded protein is CATSREFRGHDYGYTF.

The DNA for the CDR3 is TGTGCCAGCAGGTACGGGACGGCCGGGGAGCTGTTTTTT. It encodes CASRYGTAGELFF. V is TRBV6-5 and J is TRBJ2-2; D may correspond to TRBD1 or TRBD2 (5 bases each). The germline V and J ends were trimmed by 6 bases and 6 bases, with 11 bases remaining between them. The CDR3 loop spans 13 amino acids. CDR1 is MNHEY, CDR2 SVGAGI, per germline.

In this sample, this clone turned up once. V is TRBV19 and J is TRBJ1-2, with D tentatively TRBD1 (6 bases). Germline assignment: CDR1 LNHDA and CDR2 SQIVND (reference sequence). This CDR3 spans 14 amino acids. With 0 bases removed from V and 8 bases from J, the gap between germline ends came to 13 bases. In DNA form, the CDR3 reads TGTGCCAGTAGTATAGAACAGGGAATTGGAGGCTACACCTTC. Its translation is CASSIEQGIGGYTF.

The genes are TRBV7-9 and TRBJ1-4; 8 nucleotides align to TRBD1. Germline-derived CDR1 and CDR2 are SEHNR and FQNEAQ (reference sequence). The CDR3 has 13 residues. Losses at the gene ends were 5 bases for V and 7 bases for J; bases not matched to a gene: 3. CDR3 loop: CASSLQGVEKLFF. The CDR3, as DNA: TGTGCCAGCAGCCTACAGGGGGTTGAAAAACTGTTTTTT.

This chain links TRBV11-3 with TRBJ2-5; D might be TRBD1 or TRBD2, each matching 5 bases. The V end was cut by 5 bases, the J end by 5 bases, with 18 bases between. Germline V lookup: CDR1 SGHNT, CDR2 YENEEA. The CDR3 contains 15 residues. CDR3 region: CASSRDGTMRETQYF. The DNA of the CDR3 is TGTGCCAGCAGCCGGGACGGAACCATGCGGGAGACCCAGTACTTC. Filled out from reference TRBV11-3 and TRBJ2-5, the complete variable domain reads EAGVVQSPRYKIIEKKQPVAFWCNPISGHNTLYWYLQNLGQGPELLIRYENEEAVDDSQLPKDRFSAERLKGVDSTLKIQPAELGDSAVYLCASSRDGTMRETQYFGPGTRLLVL.

With regard to this clone: Other DNA sequences of this sample code for an identical CDR3. The chain is built from TRBV5-1 and TRBJ2-6; D is undetermined. Germline lookup yields CDR1 SGHRS and CDR2 YFSETQ. The CDR3 contains 14 residues. V was shortened by 2 bases and J by 1 base, with 4 bases between the two germline ends. CDR3 loop: CASSFSSGANVLTF. The CDR3 DNA reads TGCGCCAGCAGCTTTTCTTCTGGGGCCAACGTCCTGACTTTC.